Shown below are 17 T cell receptor beta chains from a single sample sequenced in a study of blood T cell repertoires in COVID-19. The method was immunoSEQ multiplex PCR; TCRdb's version includes in-frame clones alone and lacks a portion of them. This table holds about 330,000 clones, roughly 87% found once. Sequenced material: peripheral blood. These TCRs come from a man aged 25 to 40 with COVID-19, enrolled during active disease.

In its sample, this clone was seen once. V usage is TRBV4-3 and J usage is TRBJ2-2, with 11 bases matching TRBD1. This CDR3 comprises 17 residues. V lost 5 bases to trimming and J lost 7 bases; unmatched junction nucleotides: 12. CDR1 and CDR2 (germline): LGHNA, YSLEER. This CDR3 reads CASSFGQGAIAVGELFF. Here the CDR3 DNA reads TGCGCCAGCAGCTTTGGACAGGGGGCGATTGCTGTCGGGGAGCTGTTTTTT.

CDR3 loop: CASNRVPGELFF. Here the CDR3 DNA reads TGTGCCAGCAATCGGGTTCCCGGGGAGCTGTTTTTT. The chain recombines TRBV28 with TRBJ2-2; D gene ambiguous. With 7 bases removed from V and 6 bases from J, the gap between germline ends came to 9 bases. The CDR3 is 12 amino acids. Germline V gene lookup returns CDR1 MDHEN and CDR2 SYDVKM.

J is TRBJ2-3 and V is TRBV6-1, with D perhaps TRBD1 (6 bases). Per the germline V gene, CDR1 is MNHNS and CDR2 is SASEGT. V lost 1 base, J lost 4 bases, and 9 bases lay in between. The CDR3 spans 14 residues. The CDR3 DNA follows: TGTGCCAGCAGTGAAGGGGGGCGGGCAGATACGCAGTATTTT. It encodes CASSEGGRADTQYF.

The rearrangement links TRBV7-3 to TRBJ2-3; tentative D call: TRBD1 (6 bases). Germline lookup yields CDR1 SGHTA and CDR2 FQGTGA. The CDR3 spans 16 residues. Trimming stripped 5 bases from V and 3 bases from J, with 18 bases between. The CDR3 sequence: CASSTGFSPTTDTQYF. The DNA for the CDR3 is TGTGCCAGCAGCACAGGGTTCTCCCCGACTACAGATACGCAGTATTTT. Based on the CDR3 plus reference TRBV7-3 and TRBJ2-3, the full variable domain is GAGVSQTPSNKVTEKGKYVELRCDPISGHTALYWYRQSLGQGPEFLIYFQGTGAADDSGLPNDRFFAVRPEGSVSTLKIQRTERGDSAVYLCASSTGFSPTTDTQYFGPGTRLTVL.

This clone was seen just once. Within the sample, other DNA sequences also encode this same CDR3. The V gene is TRBV6-2 or TRBV6-3, the J gene TRBJ1-5; the match to TRBD1 covers 9 bases. Trimming took 0 bases from V and 2 from J; bases not matched to a gene: 2. Germline CDR1 is MNHEY and CDR2 is SVGEGT. CDR3 length equals 16 residues. CDR3 nucleotides: TGTGCCAGCAGTTACTCCCGGACAGGGGGCAATCAGCCCCAGCATTTT. Translated, it gives CASSYSRTGGNQPQHF.

This chain links TRBV7-2 with TRBJ1-4; the match to TRBD1 covers 8 bases. CDR1 SGHTA and CDR2 FQGNSA come from the germline V gene. After removal of 3 bases from V and 2 bases from J, the junction contained 2 bases not matched to a gene. This CDR3 spans 15 amino acids. The CDR3 DNA follows: TGTGCCAGCAGCTTCCGGACAGGGACTAATGAAAAACTGTTTTTT. Translation gives CASSFRTGTNEKLFF.

The V gene is TRBV19, the J gene TRBJ2-7, with TRBD1 matching 7 bases. The germline CDR1 and CDR2 sequences are LNHDA and SQIVND (reference sequence). CDR3 length: 13 amino acids. Losses at the gene ends were 3 bases for V and 7 bases for J; bases not matched to a gene: 6. The CDR3 sequence is CASSIGTAQEQYF. The DNA for the CDR3 is TGTGCCAGTAGTATCGGGACAGCGCAAGAGCAGTACTTC.

About this clone: Other DNA sequences in this sample translate to the same CDR3. The CDR3 nucleotides are TGTGCCAGCTCACCACCAGGGGGAAACACTGAAGCTTTCTTT. Its protein is CASSPPGGNTEAFF. The J gene is TRBJ1-1, the V gene TRBV18, with D perhaps TRBD1 (6 bases). CDR3 length equals 14 residues. The germline V and J ends were trimmed by 0 bases and 2 bases, with 7 bases remaining between them. CDR1 is KGHSH and CDR2 is LQKENI in the germline V gene.

The rearrangement joins TRBV18 to TRBJ2-3, with D possibly being TRBD1 (5 bases). V lost 3 bases and J lost 0, with 10 bases in between. Germline CDR1 reads KGHSH; CDR2 reads LQKENI. This CDR3 has 15 residues. This chain's CDR3 is CASSPRQSSTDTQYF. CDR3 sequence (DNA): TGTGCCAGCTCACCGCGACAGTCTAGCACAGATACGCAGTATTTT. Based on the CDR3 plus reference TRBV18 and TRBJ2-3, the full variable domain is NAGVMQNPRHLVRRRGQEARLRCSPMKGHSHVYWYRQLPEEGLKFMVYLQKENIIDESGMPKERFSAEFPKEGPSILRIQQVVRGDSAAYFCASSPRQSSTDTQYFGPGTRLTVL.

The chain joins TRBV25-1 to TRBJ2-1; 7 nucleotides line up with TRBD2. Looked up from germline, CDR1 is MGHDK and CDR2 is SYGVNS. The CDR3 has 16 residues. The V segment lost 1 base and the J segment 5 bases; nucleotides outside the gene matches: 8. CDR3 coding DNA: TGTGCCAGCAGTGAATTGTCGGGAGGACAAAACAATGAGCAGTTCTTC. The encoded protein is CASSELSGGQNNEQFF.

The chain joins TRBV28 to TRBJ1-1, with D possibly matching TRBD1 (6 bases). Germline CDR1 reads MDHEN; CDR2 reads SYDVKM. The length of the CDR3 is 15 residues. The V gene lost 5 bases and the J gene lost 2 bases, with 15 bases spanning the gap. CDR3 loop: CASSPRGGSNTEAFF. In DNA form, the CDR3 reads TGTGCCAGCAGTCCCCGGGGGGGCTCCAACACTGAAGCTTTCTTT.

The V and J genes are TRBV28 and TRBJ2-2; no clear D. The CDR3 is 14 residues long. Trimming shortened V by 3 bases and J by 1 base, and 6 bases separated the two germline ends. Germline-derived CDR1 and CDR2 are MDHEN and SYDVKM. The CDR3 region has the DNA TGTGCCAGCAGTTTCCACGGGAACACCGGGGAGCTGTTTTTT. Its protein is CASSFHGNTGELFF. The variable domain in full, with the rest retrieved from reference TRBV28 and TRBJ2-2, is DVKVTQSSRYLVKRTGEKVFLECVQDMDHENMFWYRQDPGLGLRLIYFSYDVKMKEKGDIPEGYSVSREKKERFSLILESASTNQTSMYLCASSFHGNTGELFFGEGSRLTVL.

The chain carries TRBV10-3 and TRBJ2-1; the D gene is possibly TRBD1 (5 bases). The V end lost 3 bases, the J end lost 0 bases, and 12 bases lay between the germline ends. Germline V gene sequence: CDR1 ENHRY, CDR2 SYGVKD. This CDR3 contains 16 residues. CDR3 protein: CAISDRSRGSYNEQFF. The CDR3 DNA follows: TGTGCCATCAGTGATAGGAGTAGGGGCTCCTACAATGAGCAGTTCTTC.

J is TRBJ1-6 and V is TRBV7-2, with TRBD1 matching 10 bases. This CDR3 has 16 amino acids. The V segment lost 1 base and the J segment 8 bases; nucleotides outside the gene matches: 5. From germline, CDR1 is SGHTA and CDR2 FQGNSA. CDR3 loop: CASSLVDRGRYSPLHF. For the CDR3, the DNA is TGTGCCAGCAGCTTAGTCGACAGGGGGCGATATTCACCCCTCCACTTT.

The chain is built from TRBV7-2 and TRBJ1-5, with 7 bases that match TRBD1. The CDR3 has 15 residues. CDR1 and CDR2 from the germline V gene are SGHTA and FQGNSA. V was clipped by 6 bases and J by 2 bases; unmatched bases: 7. CDR3 DNA: TGTGCCAGCAGTCGAGACAGGGCCGGCAATCAGCCCCAGCATTTT. This encodes CASSRDRAGNQPQHF.

This clone occurred once. The chain uses TRBV5-1 and TRBJ2-7; TRBD2 is a possible D gene (6 bases). This CDR3 spans 12 amino acids. The germline V and J ends were trimmed by 1 base and 6 bases, with 8 bases remaining between them. Germline V lookup: CDR1 SGHRS, CDR2 YFSETQ. CDR3 loop: CASSLMRGEQYF. CDR3 DNA: TGCGCCAGCAGCTTGATGCGGGGCGAGCAGTACTTC.

V gene TRBV18 combines with J gene TRBJ2-7; TRBD1 aligns across 10 bases. The J segment lost 4 bases and the V segment lost 5 bases, leaving 8 bases of the junction unmatched. The CDR3 contains 15 residues. Germline loops: CDR1 KGHSH, CDR2 LQKENI. The CDR3 DNA reads TGTGCCAGCTCAGTGGGACAGGGGATTACTTACGAGCAGTACTTC. Amino acid sequence: CASSVGQGITYEQYF.